This T cell receptor (beta chain) originates from a study of shared clonotypes between healthy human individuals. Trimming removed 4 bases from V and 6 bases from J, with 13 bases in between. The CDR3 is 13 residues long. Germline V gene data show CDR1 as SNHLY and CDR2 as FYNNEI. Assay used: immunoSEQ multiplex PCR; TCRdb lists only in-frame clones, some missing. The table lists about 980,000 clones, over 75% of them singletons. The chain combines TRBV2 with TRBJ2-7; D gene uncertain. Sequencing was performed on memory CD4+ T cells sorted from blood. Subset here: CD45RA-negative fraction. The clonotype was recovered from a man in his late teens or twenties in good health. CDR3 protein: CASSVSNLSEQYF. CDR3 DNA: TGTGCCAGCAGTGTTTCCAATTTAAGCGAGCAGTACTTC.